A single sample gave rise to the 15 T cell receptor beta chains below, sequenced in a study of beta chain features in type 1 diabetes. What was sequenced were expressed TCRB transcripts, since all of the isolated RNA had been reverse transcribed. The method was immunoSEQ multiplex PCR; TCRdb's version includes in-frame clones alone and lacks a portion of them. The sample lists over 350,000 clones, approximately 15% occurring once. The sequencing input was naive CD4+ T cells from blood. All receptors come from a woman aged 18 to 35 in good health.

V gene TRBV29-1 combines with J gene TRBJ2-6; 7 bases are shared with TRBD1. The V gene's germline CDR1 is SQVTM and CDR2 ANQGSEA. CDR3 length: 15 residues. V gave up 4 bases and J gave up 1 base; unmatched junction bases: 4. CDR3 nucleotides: TGCAGCGTTGCCCGACAGGGTTCTGGGGCCAACGTCCTGACTTTC. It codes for CSVARQGSGANVLTF.

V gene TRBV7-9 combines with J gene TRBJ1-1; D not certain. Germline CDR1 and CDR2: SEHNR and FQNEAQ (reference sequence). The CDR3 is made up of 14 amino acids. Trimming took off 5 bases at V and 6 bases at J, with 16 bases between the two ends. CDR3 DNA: TGTGCCAGCAGCACCCCGACTCATGCCCCTGAAGCTTTCTTT. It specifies CASSTPTHAPEAFF.

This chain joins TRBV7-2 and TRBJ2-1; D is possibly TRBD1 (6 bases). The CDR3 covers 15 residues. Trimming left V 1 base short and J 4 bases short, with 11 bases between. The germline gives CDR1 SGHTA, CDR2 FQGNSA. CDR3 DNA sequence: TGTGCCAGCAGCTTAGGTGGACAGACATACAATGAGCAGTTCTTC. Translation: CASSLGGQTYNEQFF.

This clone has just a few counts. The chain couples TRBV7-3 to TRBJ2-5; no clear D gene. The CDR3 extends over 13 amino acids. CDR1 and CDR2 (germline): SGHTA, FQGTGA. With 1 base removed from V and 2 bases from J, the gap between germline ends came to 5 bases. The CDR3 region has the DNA TGTGCCAGCAGCTTAAGTATGCAAGAGACCCAGTACTTC. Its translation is CASSLSMQETQYF. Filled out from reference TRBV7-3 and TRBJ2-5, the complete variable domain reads GAGVSQTPSNKVTEKGKYVELRCDPISGHTALYWYRQSLGQGPEFLIYFQGTGAADDSGLPNDRFFAVRPEGSVSTLKIQRTERGDSAVYLCASSLSMQETQYFGPGTRLLVL.

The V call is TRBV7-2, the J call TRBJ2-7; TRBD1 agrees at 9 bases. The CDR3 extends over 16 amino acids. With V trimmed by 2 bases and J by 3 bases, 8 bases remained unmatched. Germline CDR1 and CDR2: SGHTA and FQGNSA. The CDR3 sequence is CASSLRVTGGFYEQYF. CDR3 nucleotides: TGTGCCAGCAGCTTAAGGGTAACAGGGGGCTTCTACGAGCAGTACTTC.

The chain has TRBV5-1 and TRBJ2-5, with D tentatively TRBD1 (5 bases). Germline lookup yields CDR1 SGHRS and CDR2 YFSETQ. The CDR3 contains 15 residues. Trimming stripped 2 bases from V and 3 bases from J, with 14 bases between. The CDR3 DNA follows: TGCGCCAGCAGCTTCTATCAGGGTACAGAAGAGACCCAGTACTTC. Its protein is CASSFYQGTEETQYF.

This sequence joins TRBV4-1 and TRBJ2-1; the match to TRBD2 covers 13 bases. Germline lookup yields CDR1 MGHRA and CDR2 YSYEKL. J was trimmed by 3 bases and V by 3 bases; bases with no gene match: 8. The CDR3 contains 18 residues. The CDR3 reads CASSQHRLAGGYYNEQFF. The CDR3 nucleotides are TGCGCCAGCAGCCAGCATCGACTAGCGGGGGGTTACTACAATGAGCAGTTCTTC.

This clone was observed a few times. The CDR3 nucleotides read TGTGCCAGCAGCCCGGGACAGGAGGGAGATACGCAGTATTTT. Translation gives CASSPGQEGDTQYF. This rearrangement joins TRBV6-6 to TRBJ2-3; 8 positions agree with TRBD1. CDR3 length equals 14 residues. The J segment lost 5 bases and the V segment lost 6 bases, leaving 7 bases of the junction unmatched. Germline assignment: CDR1 MNHNY and CDR2 SVGAGI (reference sequence).

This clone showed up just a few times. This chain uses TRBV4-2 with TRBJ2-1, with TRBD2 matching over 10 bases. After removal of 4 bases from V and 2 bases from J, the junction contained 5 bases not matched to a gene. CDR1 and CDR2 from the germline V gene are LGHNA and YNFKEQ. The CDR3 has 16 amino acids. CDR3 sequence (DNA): TGTGCCAGCAGCCCCGGAGCGGGAGGGCCCTACAATGAGCAGTTCTTC. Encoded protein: CASSPGAGGPYNEQFF.

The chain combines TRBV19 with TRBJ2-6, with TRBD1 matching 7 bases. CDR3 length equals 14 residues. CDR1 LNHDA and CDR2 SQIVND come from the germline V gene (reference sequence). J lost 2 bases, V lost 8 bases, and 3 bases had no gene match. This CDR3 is CASHTGAGANVLTF. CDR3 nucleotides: TGTGCCAGTCATACAGGGGCTGGGGCCAACGTCCTGACTTTC. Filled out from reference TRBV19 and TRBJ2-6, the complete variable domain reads DGGITQSPKYLFRKEGQNVTLSCEQNLNHDAMYWYRQDPGQGLRLIYYSQIVNDFQKGDIAEGYSVSREKKESFPLTVTSAQKNPTAFYLCASHTGAGANVLTFGAGSRLTVL.

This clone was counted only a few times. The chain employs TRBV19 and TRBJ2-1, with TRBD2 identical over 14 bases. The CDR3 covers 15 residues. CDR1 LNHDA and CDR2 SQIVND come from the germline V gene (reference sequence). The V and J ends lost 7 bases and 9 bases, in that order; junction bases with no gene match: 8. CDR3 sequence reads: CASTQTSGRAGEQFF. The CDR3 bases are TGTGCCAGTACCCAGACTAGCGGGAGGGCCGGTGAGCAGTTCTTC.

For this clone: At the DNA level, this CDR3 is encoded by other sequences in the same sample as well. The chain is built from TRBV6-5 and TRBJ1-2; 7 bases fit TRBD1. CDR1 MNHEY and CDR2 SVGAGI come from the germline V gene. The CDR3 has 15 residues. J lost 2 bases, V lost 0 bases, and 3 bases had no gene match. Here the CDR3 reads CASSYSLTGNYGYTF. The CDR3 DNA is TGTGCCAGCAGTTACTCCCTGACAGGGAACTATGGCTACACCTTC.

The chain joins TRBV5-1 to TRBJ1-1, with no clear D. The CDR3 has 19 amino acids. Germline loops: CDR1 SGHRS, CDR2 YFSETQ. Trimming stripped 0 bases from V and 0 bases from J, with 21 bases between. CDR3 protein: CASSLVIGVGIQMNTEAFF. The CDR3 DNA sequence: TGCGCCAGCAGCTTGGTGATCGGGGTGGGCATCCAAATGAACACTGAAGCTTTCTTT.

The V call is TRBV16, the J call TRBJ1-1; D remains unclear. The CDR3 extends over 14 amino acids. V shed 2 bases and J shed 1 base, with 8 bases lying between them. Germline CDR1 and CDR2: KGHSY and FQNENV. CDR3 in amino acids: CASSQAQRNTEAFF. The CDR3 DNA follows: TGTGCCAGCAGCCAAGCACAAAGGAACACTGAAGCTTTCTTT. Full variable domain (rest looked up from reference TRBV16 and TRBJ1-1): GEEVAQTPKHLVRGEGQKAKLYCAPIKGHSYVFWYQQVLKNEFKFLISFQNENVFDETGMPKERFSAKCLPNSPCSLEIQATKLEDSAVYFCASSQAQRNTEAFFGQGTRLTVV.

The chain's CDR3 is CASSPGIPQANYGYTF. CDR3 nucleotides: TGTGCCAGCAGTCCCGGGATACCGCAAGCTAACTATGGCTACACCTTC. V and J are TRBV11-2 and TRBJ1-2, with no clear D. V lost 6 bases, J lost 0 bases, and 17 bases lay in between. The CDR3 spans 16 residues. Germline CDR1 is SGHAT and CDR2 is FQNNGV.